The source of this T cell receptor beta chain is a study of cytotoxic CD8 clonotypes in ibrutinib-treated CLL. Study-wide background: Patient counts were around 11 relapsed/refractory, roughly 15 treatment-naive and about 17 IGHV unmutated. After median around six years, roughly 14 stayed in remission, about 12 progressed; responses 25 or so partial, 2 complete.

Study conclusions and caveats: Patients showed higher baseline clonality than age-matched healthy donors, and it tracked circulating CD8+ T-cell counts.

The CDR3 runs 16 residues. Germline CDR1 reads MNHEY; CDR2 reads SVGAGI. The junction had 9 bases not matched to a gene; V was cut back by 2 bases and J by 6 bases. Depths of 1 in 200,000 to 1 in 1 million T cells were the sequencing target. Assay used: immunoSEQ multiplex PCR; TCRdb lists only in-frame clones, some missing. The sample has 250,000 to 350,000 clones, approximately 76% seen once. Worth noting for this clone: Its antigen remains unidentified.

The V call is TRBV6-5, the J call TRBJ2-1; TRBD1 matches at 8 bases. This sequence was found in a human donor with chronic lymphocytic leukemia. The material sequenced was PBMCs, taken at disease progression, from a patient treated with ibrutinib. The CDR3 spells CASSYPTRGPGNEQFF. The DNA of the CDR3 is TGTGCCAGCAGTTACCCCACCAGGGGGCCGGGCAATGAGCAGTTCTTC.